This T cell receptor (beta chain) was sequenced for a study of regulatory T cells in long-lasting Graves disease. The time point denotes: newly diagnosed GD, antithyroid drugs for less than 3 months. RNA isolated from PBMCs was used to make the TCR library. Study observations and caveats: Patients with persistent Graves' had lower TCR diversity than newly diagnosed patients.

CDR3 length equals 13 residues. The V end lost 3 bases, the J end lost 3 bases, and 12 bases lay between the germline ends. Looked up from germline, CDR1 is DFQATT and CDR2 is SNEGSKA (reference sequence). This clonotype was counted at least ten times. Its antigen is not known. Building of the TCR beta libraries involved iRepertoire HTBI primers and Arm-PCR of CDR3 regions. TCRdb itself ran the multiplex PCR reads through MiXCR, one entry per CDR3 protein. This table holds approximately 270,000 distinct CDR3 sequences, under 20% found once. The same sample was also used in a study of T cells in Graves' hyperthyroidism and ophthalmopathy. Per that study: Clinical symptoms, serum thyroxine and TRAb, thyroid ultrasound and orbital computed tomography together formed the diagnostic basis. HTBI primers were employed in a first-round RT-PCR of the TCR CDR3. Most clonotypes expanded in the thyroid (above 0.001) were also present in blood.

This material consisted of peripheral blood mononuclear cells (PBMCs), taken at new diagnosis, from a patient treated with antithyroid drugs. This TCR was sampled from a woman aged 25 to 39 with Graves disease. The chain joins TRBV20-1 to TRBJ2-7, with D possibly matching TRBD1 (6 bases). CDR3 sequence reads: CSASGTHFYEQYF. CDR3 nucleotides: TGCAGTGCTAGCGGGACACATTTCTACGAGCAGTACTTC.